The source of this TCR beta chain is a study of Ad26.COV2.S vaccination and SARS-CoV-2 variants (dated by TCRdb to 2020 to 2022). At the level of the whole study: The specificity and breadth of SARS-CoV-2-reactive T cell receptors after Ad26.COV2.S vaccination were assessed by TCRbeta repertoire sequencing. A total of 32 samples were included in the TCR-sequenced set, comprising some 20 Ad26.COV2.S vaccine recipients, 5 placebo recipients and 8 SARS-CoV-2 convalescent individuals. Overall study outcomes, separate from this receptor: Substantial breadth of spike-specific CD8+ and CD4+ T cell responses was reported after vaccination. According to the authors, total T cell responses may have been underestimated by the TCR breadth and depth analyses. Higher spike-specific TCR breadth was observed in Ad26.COV2.S recipients than in placebo recipients (P = 0.0014). Comparable non-spike TCR breadth was observed between vaccine and placebo recipients, consistent with only spike being contained in the vaccine.

The immunoSEQ Assay was used to sequence TCRbeta CDR3 regions. After extraction, genomic DNA underwent amplification by bias-controlled multiplex PCR, followed by high-throughput sequencing. Per the authors' processing: To quantify the absolute abundance of each unique TCRbeta CDR3 region, sequences were collapsed and filtered. T cell fraction was estimated by normalizing TCRbeta template counts to usable DNA, with usable DNA measured through amplification of reference genes found in all nucleated cells. Repertoire TCRs were annotated as SARS-CoV-2-specific when V gene, CDR3 amino acid sequence and J gene were exactly matched to a known reactive TCR set. The reference SARS-CoV-2 TCR set was derived from MIRA and filtered for enrichment in COVID-19-positive ImmuneCODE repertoires, a step that removed public or cross-reactive TCRs. Using the MIRA antigens, annotated TCRs were further analysed by specific ORF or by position within an ORF. Breadth was defined as annotated unique rearrangements over total unique productive rearrangements; depth was the summed frequency of those rearrangements. TCR breadth was compared between groups using two-sided Wilcoxon rank-sum tests. This immuneACCESS table, as held by TCRdb, lists in-frame sequences with V and J called but not all clones. Of the missing ones, under half trace to an unresolved V gene in checked studies; the others have no known cause. For V, J and clone size, that table is used; D and trimming come from the DNA. This sample has roughly 100,000 clones in its table, and 60% to 85% of those were observed once. The ten largest clones capture approximately 15% of the sample.

Per the publication, the time point label means: individuals recovered from natural SARS-CoV-2 infection. The junction carries 9 bases between V and J, which are trimmed by 4 bases and 4 bases respectively. Via the germline V gene, CDR1 is MRHNA and CDR2 SNTAGT. The CDR3, cysteine through phenylalanine, is 13 amino acids long. The kept DNA is CDR3 alone, 39 bases in frame from the first base. Comment on this clone: What antigen it recognizes has not been identified. Nothing much larger sits one base from this clone, and base qualities are not available.

The material sequenced was peripheral blood, taken after recovery from COVID-19. This receptor was obtained from a human donor who had recovered from COVID-19. Recombination connected TRBV6-4 to TRBJ2-3, with the D gene too uncertain to name. Here the CDR3 is given as CASSANFADTQYF. The DNA sequence reads TGTGCCAGCAGTGCCAATTTCGCAGATACGCAGTATTTT.